Reported below is one TCR beta chain. Antigen: not known. CDR3 length: 17 amino acids. The sample comes from a study of T cell repertoires in ileal Crohn's disease. Study findings and constraints: Within the first postoperative year, endoscopy came at median about 6.4 months.

Time point given: neoterminal ileum biopsy at postoperative endoscopy, about 6 months after surgery. Clones were read by immunoSEQ multiplex PCR, and TCRdb kept only the in-frame ones, dropping some. The data contain more than 950 clones, around 81% of them singletons. The sequencing input was ileal tissue. This clonotype originated in an adult with Crohn's disease. The chain has TRBV21-1 and TRBJ2-2; the D segment call TRBD2 is taken from the table without a DNA check. TRBV21-1 is reported as a pseudogene. The CDR3 spells CASSMQRGAEFGGELFF. The CDR3 DNA reads as TGTGCCAGCAGCATGCAGCGGGGGGCCGAGTTTGGCGGGGAGCTGTTTTTT.